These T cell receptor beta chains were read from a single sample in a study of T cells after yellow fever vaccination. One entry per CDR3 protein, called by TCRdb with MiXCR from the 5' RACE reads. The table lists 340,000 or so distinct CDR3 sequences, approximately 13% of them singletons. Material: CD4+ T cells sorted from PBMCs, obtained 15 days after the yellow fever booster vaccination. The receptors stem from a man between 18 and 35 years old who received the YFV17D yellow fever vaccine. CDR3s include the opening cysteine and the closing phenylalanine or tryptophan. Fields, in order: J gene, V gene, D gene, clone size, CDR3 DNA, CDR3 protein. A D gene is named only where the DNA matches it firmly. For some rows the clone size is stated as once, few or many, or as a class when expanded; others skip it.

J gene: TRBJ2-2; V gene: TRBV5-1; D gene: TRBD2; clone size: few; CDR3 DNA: TGCGCCAGCAGCTCCCGACTAGCGGGGGGTGCCAGCGGGGAGCTGTTTTTT; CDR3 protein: CASSSRLAGGASGELFF
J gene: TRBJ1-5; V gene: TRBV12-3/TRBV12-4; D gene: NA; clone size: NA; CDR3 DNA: TGTGCCAGCCCCCTACAAATCCCTCCTCGGCGGGGGCCCAATCAGCCCCAGCATTTT; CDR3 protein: CASPLQIPPRRGPNQPQHF
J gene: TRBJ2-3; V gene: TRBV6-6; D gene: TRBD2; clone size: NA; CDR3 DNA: TGTGCCAGCAGTTATGGTCTAGCGGGGTTGGATACGCAGTATTTT; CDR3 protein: CASSYGLAGLDTQYF
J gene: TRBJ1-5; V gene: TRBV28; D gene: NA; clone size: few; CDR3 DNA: TGTGCCAGCAGCTTACCGATGGGGGGCTGGGGGAGCAATCAGCCCCAGCATTTT; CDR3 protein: CASSLPMGGWGSNQPQHF
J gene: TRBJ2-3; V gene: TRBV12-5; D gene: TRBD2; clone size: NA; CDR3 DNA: TGTGCTAGTGGTTTGCGGGGGGGCACAGATACGCAGTATTTT; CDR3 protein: CASGLRGGTDTQYF
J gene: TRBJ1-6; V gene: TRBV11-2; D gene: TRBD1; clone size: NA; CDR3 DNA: TGTGCCAGCAGCCATGGACAGGGTAAATCACCCCTCCACTTT; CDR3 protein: CASSHGQGKSPLHF
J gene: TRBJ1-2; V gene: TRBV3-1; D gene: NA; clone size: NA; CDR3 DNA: TGTGCCAGCAGCCAAGATCAGGCAGTTCGAGGGGTTGGCTACACCTTC; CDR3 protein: CASSQDQAVRGVGYTF
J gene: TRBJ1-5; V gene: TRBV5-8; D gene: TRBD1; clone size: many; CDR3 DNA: TGTGCCAGCAATCGGGACAGGGGGCGTTCGAAGCCCCAGCATTTT; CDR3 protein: CASNRDRGRSKPQHF
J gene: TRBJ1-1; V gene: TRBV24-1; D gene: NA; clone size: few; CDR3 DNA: TGTGCCACCAGCAGGGAGGCGAACACTGAAGCTTTCTTT; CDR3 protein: CATSREANTEAFF
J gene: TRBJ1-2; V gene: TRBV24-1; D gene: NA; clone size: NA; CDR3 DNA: TGTGCCACCAGTGATCCGGGCTATGGCTACACCTTC; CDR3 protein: CATSDPGYGYTF
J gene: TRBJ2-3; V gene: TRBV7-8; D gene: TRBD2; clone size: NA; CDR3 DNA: TGTGCCAGCAGCTCGGGGAAAAGCGGGGGGTTTGCAGATACGCAGTATTTT; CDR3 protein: CASSSGKSGGFADTQYF
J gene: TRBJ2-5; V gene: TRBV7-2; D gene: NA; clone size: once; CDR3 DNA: TGTGCCAGCAGCTCCGGGACTCGACAAGAGACCGAGTACTTC; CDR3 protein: CASSSGTRQETEYF
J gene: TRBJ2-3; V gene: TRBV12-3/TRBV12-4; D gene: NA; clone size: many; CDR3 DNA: TGTGCCAGCCGTCGAGAGGCAGATACGCAGTATTTT; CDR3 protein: CASRREADTQYF
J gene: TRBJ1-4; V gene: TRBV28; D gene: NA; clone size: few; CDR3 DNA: TGTGCCGCCCAAGCAGGGCTCGGCGAAAAACTGTTTTTT; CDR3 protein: CAAQAGLGEKLFF
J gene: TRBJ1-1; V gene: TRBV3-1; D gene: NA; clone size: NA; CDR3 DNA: TGTGCCAGCAGCCAAGATCGGGCAGGGAACACTGAAGCTTTCTTT; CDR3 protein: CASSQDRAGNTEAFF
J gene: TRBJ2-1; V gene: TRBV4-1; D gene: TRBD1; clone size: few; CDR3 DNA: TGCGCCAGCAGCCATGAACCTCAGGGGGTCTATGAGCAGTTCTTC; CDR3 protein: CASSHEPQGVYEQFF
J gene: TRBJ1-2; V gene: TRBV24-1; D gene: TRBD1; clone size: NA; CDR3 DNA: TGTGCCACCAGTGATGACAGGGCGGGTGGCTACACCTTC; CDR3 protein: CATSDDRAGGYTF
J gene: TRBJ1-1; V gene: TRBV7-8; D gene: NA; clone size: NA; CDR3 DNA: TGTGCCAGCAGCTTTATGGGGGCCTCACGGATGAACACTGAAGCTTTCTTT; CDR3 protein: CASSFMGASRMNTEAFF
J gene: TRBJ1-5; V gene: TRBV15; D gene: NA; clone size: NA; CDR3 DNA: TGTGCCACCAGCAGAGGGTGGGGGGAGCCCCAGCATTTT; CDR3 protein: CATSRGWGEPQHF
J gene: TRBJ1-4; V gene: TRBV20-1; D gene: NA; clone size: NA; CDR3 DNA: TGCAGTGCTAGAGCGGGCAAGTCAGGGGAAAAACTGTTTTTT; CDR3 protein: CSARAGKSGEKLFF
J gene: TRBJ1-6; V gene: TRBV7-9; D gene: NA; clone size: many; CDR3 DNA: TGTGCCAGCAGCTTAGAACAGTATAATTCACCCCTCCACTTT; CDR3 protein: CASSLEQYNSPLHF
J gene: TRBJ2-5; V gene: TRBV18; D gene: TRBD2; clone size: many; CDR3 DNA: TGCGCCAGCAGTTTACGGGGGGGCCAGGAGACCCAGTACTTC; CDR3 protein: CASSLRGGQETQYF
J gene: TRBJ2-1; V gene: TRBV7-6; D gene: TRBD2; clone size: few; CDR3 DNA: TGTGCCAGCAGCCAAGCGGGGGGAACCATAAATGAGCAGTTCTTC; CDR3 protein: CASSQAGGTINEQFF
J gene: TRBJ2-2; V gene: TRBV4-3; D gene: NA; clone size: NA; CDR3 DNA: TGCGCCAGCAGCCAAGATCCTAGAGGGCTCCGGGAGCTGTTTTTT; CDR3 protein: CASSQDPRGLRELFF
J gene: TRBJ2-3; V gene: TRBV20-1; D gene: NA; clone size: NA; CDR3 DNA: TGCAGTGCTCGCCCCGTTTTAGGGGAGCACGCAGATACGCAGTATTTT; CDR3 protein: CSARPVLGEHADTQYF
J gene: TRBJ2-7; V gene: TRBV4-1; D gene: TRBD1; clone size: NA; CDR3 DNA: TGCGCCAGCAGTCAACAGGGGGCGACGTACGAGCAGTACTTC; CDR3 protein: CASSQQGATYEQYF
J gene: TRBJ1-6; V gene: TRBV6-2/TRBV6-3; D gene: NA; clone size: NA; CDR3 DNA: TGTGCCAGCCACCCCGGAGGGTATAATTCACCCCTCCACTTT; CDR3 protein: CASHPGGYNSPLHF
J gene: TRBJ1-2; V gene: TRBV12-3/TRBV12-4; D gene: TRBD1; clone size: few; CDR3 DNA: TGTGCCAGCAGGAAACAGGGGGCATACAACTATGGCTACACCTTC; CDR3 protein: CASRKQGAYNYGYTF
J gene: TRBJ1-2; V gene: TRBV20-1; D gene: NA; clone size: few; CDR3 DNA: TGCAGTGCTAGAGATATCCCAGTCTATGGCTACACCTTC; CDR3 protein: CSARDIPVYGYTF
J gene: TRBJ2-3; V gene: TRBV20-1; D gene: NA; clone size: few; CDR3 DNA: TGCAGTGCGGACGGATTACAGGGCCGCACAGATACGCAGTATTTT; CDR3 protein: CSADGLQGRTDTQYF
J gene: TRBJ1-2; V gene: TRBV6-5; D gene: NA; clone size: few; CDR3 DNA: TGTGCCAGCAGACCCCCCGAGGGGCAGGCTGGCTACACCTTC; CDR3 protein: CASRPPEGQAGYTF
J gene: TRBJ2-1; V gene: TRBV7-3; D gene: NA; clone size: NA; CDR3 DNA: TGTGCCAGCAGAAAGGGGGGACTTAACAATGAGCAGTTCTTC; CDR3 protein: CASRKGGLNNEQFF
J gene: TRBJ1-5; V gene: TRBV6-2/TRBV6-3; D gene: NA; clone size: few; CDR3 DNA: TGTGCCAGCCGGACGGGGTATAGCAATCAGCCCCAGCATTTT; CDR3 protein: CASRTGYSNQPQHF
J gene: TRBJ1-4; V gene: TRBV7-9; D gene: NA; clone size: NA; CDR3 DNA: TGTGCCAGCAGCTTTCCGGGACGGATTAATGAAAAACTGTTTTTT; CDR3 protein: CASSFPGRINEKLFF
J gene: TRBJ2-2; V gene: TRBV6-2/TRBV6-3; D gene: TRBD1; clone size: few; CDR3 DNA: TGTGCCAGCAGCCCCCTGTGGGACAGCAACACCGGGGAGCTGTTTTTT; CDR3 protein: CASSPLWDSNTGELFF
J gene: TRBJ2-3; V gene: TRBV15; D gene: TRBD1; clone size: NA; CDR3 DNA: TGTGCCACCGGAAACTGGGGACAGAGCACAGATACGCAGTATTTT; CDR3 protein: CATGNWGQSTDTQYF
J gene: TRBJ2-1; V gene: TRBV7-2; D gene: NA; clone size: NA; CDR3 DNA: TGTGCCAGCAGCTTAGGCTCGTCTAGCTACAATGAGCAGTTCTTC; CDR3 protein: CASSLGSSSYNEQFF
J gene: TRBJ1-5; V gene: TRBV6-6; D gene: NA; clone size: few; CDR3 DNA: TGTGCCAGCAGTTACTCTCGGGGACTGAGCCAGCCCCAGCATTTT; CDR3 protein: CASSYSRGLSQPQHF
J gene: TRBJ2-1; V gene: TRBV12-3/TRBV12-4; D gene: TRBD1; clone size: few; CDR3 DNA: TGTGCCAGCAGTCCGCGGACAGGGTTAAATGAGCAGTTCTTC; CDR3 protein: CASSPRTGLNEQFF
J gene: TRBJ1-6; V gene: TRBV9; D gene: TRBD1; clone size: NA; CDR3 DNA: TGTGCCAGCAAGCCCGAGACAGGGGGTTCACCCCTCCACTTT; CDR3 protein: CASKPETGGSPLHF
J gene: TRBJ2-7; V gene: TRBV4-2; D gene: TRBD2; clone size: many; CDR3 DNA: TGTGCCAGCAGCCAAGATCCCCCCACTAGCGTGGTTTACGAGCAGTACTTC; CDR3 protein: CASSQDPPTSVVYEQYF
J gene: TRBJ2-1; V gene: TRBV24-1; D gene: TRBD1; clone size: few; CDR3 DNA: TGTGCCACCAGGGGGGACAGGGATTTGGATGAGCAGTTCTTC; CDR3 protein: CATRGDRDLDEQFF
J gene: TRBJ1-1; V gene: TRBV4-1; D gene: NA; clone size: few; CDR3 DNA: TGCGCCAGCAGCCGCAACAGGGATCCCACTGAAGCTTTCTTT; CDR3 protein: CASSRNRDPTEAFF
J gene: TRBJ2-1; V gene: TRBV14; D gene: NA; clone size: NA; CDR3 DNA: TGTGCCAGCAGCCAAGATCAACCGTGGAAAATAAATGAGCAGTTCTTC; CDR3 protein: CASSQDQPWKINEQFF
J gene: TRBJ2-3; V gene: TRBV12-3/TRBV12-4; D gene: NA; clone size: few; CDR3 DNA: TGTGCCAGCAGTAACCGGGTCTTGGATACGCAGTATTTT; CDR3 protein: CASSNRVLDTQYF
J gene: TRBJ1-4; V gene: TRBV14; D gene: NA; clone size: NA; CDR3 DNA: TGTGCCAGCAGCCAAGAGAAGGGGAGTGTGGAAAAACTGTTTTTT; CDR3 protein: CASSQEKGSVEKLFF
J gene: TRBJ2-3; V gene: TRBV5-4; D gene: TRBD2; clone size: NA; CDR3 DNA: TGTGCCAGCATCCCCCCGCGGGGGGGGACAGATACGCAGTATTTT; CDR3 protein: CASIPPRGGTDTQYF
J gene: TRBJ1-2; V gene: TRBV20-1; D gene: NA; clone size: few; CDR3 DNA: TGCAGTGCACCGGACAACCCCTATGGCTACACCTTC; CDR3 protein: CSAPDNPYGYTF
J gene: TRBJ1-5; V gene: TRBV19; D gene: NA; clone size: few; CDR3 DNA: TGTGCCAGTAGTATAGACCCCAGGGGTAATCAGCCCCAGCATTTT; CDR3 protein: CASSIDPRGNQPQHF
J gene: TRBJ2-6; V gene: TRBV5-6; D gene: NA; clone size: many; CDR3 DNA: TGTGCCAGCAGCTTGGGAGGGGGGAGAAGCTCTGGGGCCAACGTCCTGACTTTC; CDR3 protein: CASSLGGGRSSGANVLTF
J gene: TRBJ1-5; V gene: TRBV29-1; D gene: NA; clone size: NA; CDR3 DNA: TGCAGCGCCTCGATGGGGGAGGCAGAGCCCCAGCATTTT; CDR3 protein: CSASMGEAEPQHF
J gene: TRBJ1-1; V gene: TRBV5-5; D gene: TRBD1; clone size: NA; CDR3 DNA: TGTGCCAGCAGCTCTCCTTCCCAGGGGGACACTGAAGCTTTCTTT; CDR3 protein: CASSSPSQGDTEAFF
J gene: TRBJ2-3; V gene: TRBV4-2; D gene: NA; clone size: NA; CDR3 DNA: TGTGCCAGCAGCCAAGATGCGGCGGGAACGCAGTATTTT; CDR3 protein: CASSQDAAGTQYF
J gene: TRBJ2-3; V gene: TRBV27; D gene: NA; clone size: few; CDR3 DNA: TGTGCCAGCAGTTTTAATGACAACGAAGATACGCAGTATTTT; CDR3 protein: CASSFNDNEDTQYF
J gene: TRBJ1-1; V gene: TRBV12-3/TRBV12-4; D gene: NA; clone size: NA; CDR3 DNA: TGTGCCAGCAGGCTGTCCGGGACCCCTGAAGCTTTCTTT; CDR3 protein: CASRLSGTPEAFF
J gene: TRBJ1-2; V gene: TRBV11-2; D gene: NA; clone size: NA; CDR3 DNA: TGTGCCAGCAGCTCGCCGGGACTGCCCTATGGCTACACCTTC; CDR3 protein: CASSSPGLPYGYTF
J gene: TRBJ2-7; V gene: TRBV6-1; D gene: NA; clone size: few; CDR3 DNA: TGTGCCAGCAGTGAAACGGCAGGCTCCTACGAGCAGTACTTC; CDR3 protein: CASSETAGSYEQYF
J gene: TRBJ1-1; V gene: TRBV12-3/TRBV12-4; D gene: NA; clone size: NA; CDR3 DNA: TGTGCCAGCAGTTTAGTACCCCGTACCGAAGCTTTCTTT; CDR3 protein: CASSLVPRTEAFF
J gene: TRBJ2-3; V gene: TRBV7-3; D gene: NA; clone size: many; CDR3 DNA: TGTGCCAGCAGCCCTCGACCTGGCGGTACGCAGTATTTT; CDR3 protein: CASSPRPGGTQYF